The clone carrying this TCR beta chain has more than one count but fewer than ten. Its specificity is unknown. These data are taken from a study of vaccination and CD4 T cells after COVID-19. Treatment denoted: roughly 10-day PBMC culture with coronavirus spike peptide pools or control peptides (ViraFEST assay). Germline values: CDR1 SGHTA, CDR2 FQGNSA. The CDR3 consists of 14 residues. Trimming stripped 3 bases from V and 0 bases from J, with 9 bases between. The Oncomine TCR Beta short-read assay was what sequenced the DNA obtained from cultured CD4+ T cells. TCRdb processed the PCR reads anew with MiXCR; each CDR3 protein has one entry. This table holds 20,000 to 25,000 distinct CDR3 sequences, about 51% found once.

This TCR came from a human donor who had recovered from COVID-19. The rearrangement uses TRBV7-2 and TRBJ2-7; the D gene could be TRBD1 or TRBD2 (6 bases each). The sequenced sample consisted of CD4+ T cells from blood, cultured in vitro. CDR3 sequence (DNA): TGTGCCAGCAGCTTTGGAGGGGGCTCCTACGAGCAGTACTTC. It is translated as CASSFGGGSYEQYF.